This entry describes one TCR beta chain. Its antigen is unidentified. Trimming stripped 0 bases from V and 4 bases from J, with 11 bases between. Per germline, CDR1 SGDLS and CDR2 YYNGEE. The CDR3 spans 15 residues. The entry originates in a study of CD8 T cells in ankylosing spondylitis. Notes on the study in general: Disease-linked clones bore a CD8+ phenotype, appearing relatively rarely in peripheral blood. There was a TCR beta motif, made of several highly homologous variants, that appeared characteristic of ankylosing spondylitis blood.

Making the TCR beta libraries involved quantitative 5'-RACE with molecular barcodes. Using its own MiXCR run on the 5' RACE reads, TCRdb lists one record per CDR3 protein. The data show under 850,000 distinct CDR3 sequences, 15% to 20% seen once. Sequencing was done on a sample of blood, either unsorted or a sorted T cell fraction (not recorded which). The receptor's source is a male donor with ankylosing spondylitis. The chain combines TRBV9 with TRBJ2-1; a weak D match, TRBD1 (5 bases). CDR3 amino acids: CASSVEAWTYNEQFF. The CDR3 DNA is TGTGCCAGCAGCGTAGAGGCCTGGACATACAATGAGCAGTTCTTC.